This T cell receptor beta chain was sequenced in a study of T cells expressing NK-cell markers. Across the whole study: There were seven HCMV-seropositive donors and one seronegative donor among the eight sequenced.

Worth noting for this clonotype: Antigen: not known.

TCRdb derives one entry per CDR3 protein from the 5' RACE reads, leaving out DNA. This sample contains about 440,000 distinct CDR3 sequences. Overall study findings and caveats: In more than 5 donors, dominant CD3+CD56+NKG2C+ clones formed about 1.0-8% of CD8+ cells. In several donors, these clonotypes also led the CD3+CD56-NKG2C+ fraction. Uncertainty persisted over the HCMV specificity of expanded NKG2C+ T cell clones.

From germline, CDR1 is SGHKS and CDR2 YYEKEE (reference sequence). The CDR3 loop spans 13 amino acids. This chain links TRBV5-5 with TRBJ1-2. The source of this sequence is a woman between 18 and 70 years old in good health. The sequenced sample consisted of blood T cells: a sorted CD56 or NKG2C T cell subset, CD4+ or CD8+ T cells, or bulk PBMC T cells (not recorded which). The CDR3 sequence: CASSLFDGYGYTF.